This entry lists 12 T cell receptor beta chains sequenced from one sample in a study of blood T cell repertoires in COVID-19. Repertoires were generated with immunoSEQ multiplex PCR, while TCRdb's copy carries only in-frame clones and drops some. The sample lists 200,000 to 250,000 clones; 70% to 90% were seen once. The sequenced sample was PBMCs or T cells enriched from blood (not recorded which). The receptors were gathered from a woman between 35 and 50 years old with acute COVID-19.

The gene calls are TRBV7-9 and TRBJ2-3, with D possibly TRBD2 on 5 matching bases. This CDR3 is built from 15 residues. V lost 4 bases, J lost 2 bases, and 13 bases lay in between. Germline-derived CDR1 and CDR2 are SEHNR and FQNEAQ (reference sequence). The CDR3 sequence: CASSSYGLHTDTQYF. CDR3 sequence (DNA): TGTGCCAGCAGCTCGTATGGACTCCACACAGATACGCAGTATTTT.

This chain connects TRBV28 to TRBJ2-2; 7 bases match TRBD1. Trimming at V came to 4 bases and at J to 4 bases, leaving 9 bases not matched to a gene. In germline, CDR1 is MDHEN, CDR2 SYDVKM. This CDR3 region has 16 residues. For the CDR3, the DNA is TGTGCCAGCAGTTCTAACAGGGGTCGAGGCACCGGGGAGCTGTTTTTT. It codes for CASSSNRGRGTGELFF.

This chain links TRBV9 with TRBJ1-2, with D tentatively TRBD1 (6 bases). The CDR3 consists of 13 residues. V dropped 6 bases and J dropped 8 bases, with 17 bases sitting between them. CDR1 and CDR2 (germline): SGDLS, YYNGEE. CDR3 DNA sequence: TGTGCCAGCAACCTACAGGGTACGAGCGGCTACACCTTC. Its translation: CASNLQGTSGYTF.

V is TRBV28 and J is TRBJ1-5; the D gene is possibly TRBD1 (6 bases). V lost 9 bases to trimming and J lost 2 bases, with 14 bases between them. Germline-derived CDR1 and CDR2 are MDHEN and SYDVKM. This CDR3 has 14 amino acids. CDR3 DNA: TGTGCCAGTCTTACAGGGACGGGCAATCAGCCCCAGCATTTT. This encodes CASLTGTGNQPQHF.

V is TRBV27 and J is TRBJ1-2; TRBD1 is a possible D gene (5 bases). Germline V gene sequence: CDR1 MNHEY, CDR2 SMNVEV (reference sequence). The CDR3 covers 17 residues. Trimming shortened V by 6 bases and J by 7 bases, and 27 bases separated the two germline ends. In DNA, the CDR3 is TGTGCCAGCAGCTTCTTTGGGACTCAGGGAAGCACGAGTGGCTACACCTTC. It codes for CASSFFGTQGSTSGYTF.

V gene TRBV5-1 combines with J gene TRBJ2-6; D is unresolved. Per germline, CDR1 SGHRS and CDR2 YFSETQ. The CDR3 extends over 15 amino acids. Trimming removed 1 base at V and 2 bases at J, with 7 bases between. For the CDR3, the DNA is TGCGCCAGCAGCTTGTGGAGTCCTGGGGCCAACGTCCTGACTTTC. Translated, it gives CASSLWSPGANVLTF.

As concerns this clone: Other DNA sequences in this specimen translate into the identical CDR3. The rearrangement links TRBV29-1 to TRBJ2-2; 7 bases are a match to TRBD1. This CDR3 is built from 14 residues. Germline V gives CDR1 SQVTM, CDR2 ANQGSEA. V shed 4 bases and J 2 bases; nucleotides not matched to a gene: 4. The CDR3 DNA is TGCAGCGTTGTCGGGACAGCAAACACCGGGGAGCTGTTTTTT. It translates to CSVVGTANTGELFF.

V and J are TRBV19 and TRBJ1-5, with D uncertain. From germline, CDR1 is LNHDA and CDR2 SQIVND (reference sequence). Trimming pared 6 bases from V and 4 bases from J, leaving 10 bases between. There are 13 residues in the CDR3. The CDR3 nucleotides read TGTGCCAGTAGCCTGGAGGCGAATCAGCCCCAGCATTTT. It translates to CASSLEANQPQHF.

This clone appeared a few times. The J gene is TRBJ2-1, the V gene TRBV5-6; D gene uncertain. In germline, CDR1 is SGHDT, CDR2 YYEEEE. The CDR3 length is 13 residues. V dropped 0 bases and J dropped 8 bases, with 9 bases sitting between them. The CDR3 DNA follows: TGTGCCAGCAGCTTGGGTAGAATCGATGAGCAGTTCTTC. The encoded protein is CASSLGRIDEQFF.

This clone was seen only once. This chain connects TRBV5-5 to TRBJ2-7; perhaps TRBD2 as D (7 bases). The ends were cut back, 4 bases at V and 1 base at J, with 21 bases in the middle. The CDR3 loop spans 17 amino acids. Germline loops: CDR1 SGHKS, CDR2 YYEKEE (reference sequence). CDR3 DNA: TGTGCCAGCAGCCAAGTAATGGGGGGGGCGAGTTCCTACGAGCAGTACTTC. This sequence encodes CASSQVMGGASSYEQYF.

The CDR3 protein is CASSPEGPGYTF. In DNA, the CDR3 is TGTGCCAGCAGTCCCGAGGGCCCTGGCTACACCTTC. The rearrangement links TRBV6-1 to TRBJ1-2; D is uncertain. Trimming shortened V by 5 bases and J by 7 bases, and 11 bases separated the two germline ends. The germline V gene has CDR1 MNHNS and CDR2 SASEGT. This CDR3 contains 12 residues.

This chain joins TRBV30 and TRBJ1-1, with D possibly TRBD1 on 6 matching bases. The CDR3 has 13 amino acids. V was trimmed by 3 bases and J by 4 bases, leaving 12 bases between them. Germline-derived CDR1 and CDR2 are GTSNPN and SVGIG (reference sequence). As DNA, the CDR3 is TGTGCCTGGAGCTTCCTCAGGGGCACTGAAGCTTTCTTT. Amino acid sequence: CAWSFLRGTEAFF.